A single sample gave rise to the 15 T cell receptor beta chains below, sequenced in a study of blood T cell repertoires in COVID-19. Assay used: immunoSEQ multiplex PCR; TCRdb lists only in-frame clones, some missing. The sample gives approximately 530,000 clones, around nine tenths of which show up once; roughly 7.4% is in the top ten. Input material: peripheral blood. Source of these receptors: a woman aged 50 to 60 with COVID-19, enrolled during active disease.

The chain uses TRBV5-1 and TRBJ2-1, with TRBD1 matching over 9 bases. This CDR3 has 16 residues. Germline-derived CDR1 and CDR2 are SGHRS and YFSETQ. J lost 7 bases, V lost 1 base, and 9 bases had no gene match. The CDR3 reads CASSLLSGTGMNEQFF. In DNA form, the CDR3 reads TGCGCCAGCAGCTTGCTATCCGGGACAGGGATGAATGAGCAGTTCTTC.

This CDR3 is CATRGYSSNYGYTF. DNA of the CDR3: TGTGCCACCCGAGGGTACAGTTCTAACTATGGCTACACCTTC. The rearrangement uses TRBV10-3 and TRBJ1-2, with D uncertain. Trimming pared 10 bases from V and 0 bases from J, leaving 15 bases between. CDR1 ENHRY and CDR2 SYGVKD come from the germline V gene. The CDR3 loop spans 14 amino acids.

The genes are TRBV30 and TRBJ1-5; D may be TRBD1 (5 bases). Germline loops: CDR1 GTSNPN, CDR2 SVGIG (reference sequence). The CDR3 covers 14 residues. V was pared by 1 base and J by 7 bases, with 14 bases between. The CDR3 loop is CAWSATGGGQPQHF. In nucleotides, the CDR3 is TGTGCCTGGAGTGCTACGGGGGGAGGGCAGCCCCAGCATTTT.

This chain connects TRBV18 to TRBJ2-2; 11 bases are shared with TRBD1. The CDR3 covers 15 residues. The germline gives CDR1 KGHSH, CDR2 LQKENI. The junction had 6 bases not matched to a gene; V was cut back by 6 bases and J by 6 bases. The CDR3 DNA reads TGTGCCAGCTCCCCCGGACAGGGGGCCGCCGGGGAGCTGTTTTTT. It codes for CASSPGQGAAGELFF.

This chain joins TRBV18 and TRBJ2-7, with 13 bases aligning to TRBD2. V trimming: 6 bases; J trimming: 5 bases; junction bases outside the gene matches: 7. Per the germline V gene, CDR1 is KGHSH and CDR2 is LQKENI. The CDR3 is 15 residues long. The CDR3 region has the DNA TGTGCCAGCTCTCAACTAGCGGGGGGGATCGACGAGCAGTACTTC. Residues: CASSQLAGGIDEQYF. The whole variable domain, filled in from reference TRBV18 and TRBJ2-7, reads NAGVMQNPRHLVRRRGQEARLRCSPMKGHSHVYWYRQLPEEGLKFMVYLQKENIIDESGMPKERFSAEFPKEGPSILRIQQVVRGDSAAYFCASSQLAGGIDEQYFGPGTRLTVT.

CDR3 sequence reads: CASSITPGYNEQFF. Here the CDR3 DNA reads TGTGCCAGCAGCATCACGCCCGGGTACAATGAGCAGTTCTTC. The rearrangement uses TRBV7-3 and TRBJ2-1, with D uncertain. Germline lookup yields CDR1 SGHTA and CDR2 FQGTGA. Between the trimmed V and J ends, which lost 5 bases and 4 bases, there was a span of 12 bases. This CDR3 region has 14 residues.

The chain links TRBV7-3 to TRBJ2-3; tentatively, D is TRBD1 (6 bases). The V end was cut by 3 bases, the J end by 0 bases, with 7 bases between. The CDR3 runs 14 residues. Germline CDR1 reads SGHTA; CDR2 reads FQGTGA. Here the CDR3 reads CASSLGHSTDTQYF. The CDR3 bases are TGTGCCAGCAGCTTGGGACATAGCACAGATACGCAGTATTTT.

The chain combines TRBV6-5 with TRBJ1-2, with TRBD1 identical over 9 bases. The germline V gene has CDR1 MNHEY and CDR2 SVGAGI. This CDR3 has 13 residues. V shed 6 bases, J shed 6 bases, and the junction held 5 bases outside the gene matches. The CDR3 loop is CASSRGTGNGYTF. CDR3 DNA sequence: TGTGCCAGCAGCCGCGGGACAGGGAATGGCTACACCTTC.

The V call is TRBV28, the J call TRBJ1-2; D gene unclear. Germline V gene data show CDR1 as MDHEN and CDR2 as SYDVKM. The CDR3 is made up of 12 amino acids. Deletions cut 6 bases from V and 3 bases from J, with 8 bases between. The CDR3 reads CASSRIDYGYTF. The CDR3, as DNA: TGTGCCAGCAGCCGAATAGACTATGGCTACACCTTC.

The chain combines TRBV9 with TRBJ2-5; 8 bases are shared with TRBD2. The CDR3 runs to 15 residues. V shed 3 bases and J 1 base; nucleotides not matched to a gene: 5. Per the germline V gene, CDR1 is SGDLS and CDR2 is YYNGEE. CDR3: CASSERGRPQETQYF. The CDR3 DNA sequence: TGTGCCAGCAGCGAGCGGGGGCGACCCCAAGAGACCCAGTACTTC.

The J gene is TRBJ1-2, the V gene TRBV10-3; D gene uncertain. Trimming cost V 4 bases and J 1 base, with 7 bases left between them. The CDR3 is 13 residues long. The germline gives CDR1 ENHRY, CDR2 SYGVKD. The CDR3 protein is CAISVEVNYGYTF. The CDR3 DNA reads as TGTGCCATCAGTGTGGAGGTTAACTATGGCTACACCTTC.

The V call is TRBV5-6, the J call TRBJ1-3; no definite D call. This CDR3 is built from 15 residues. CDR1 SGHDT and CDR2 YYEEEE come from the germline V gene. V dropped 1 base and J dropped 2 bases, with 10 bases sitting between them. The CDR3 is CASSLTGEPGNTIYF. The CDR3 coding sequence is TGTGCCAGCAGCTTGACTGGAGAACCTGGAAACACCATATATTTT.

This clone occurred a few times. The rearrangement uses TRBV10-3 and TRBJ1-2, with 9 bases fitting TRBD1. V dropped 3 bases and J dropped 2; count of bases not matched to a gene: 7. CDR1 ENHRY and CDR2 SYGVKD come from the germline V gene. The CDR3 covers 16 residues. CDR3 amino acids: CAISDTGTGMNYGYTF. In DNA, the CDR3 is TGTGCCATCAGTGACACCGGGACAGGGATGAACTATGGCTACACCTTC.

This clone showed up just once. CDR3 region: CSGDSNEKLFF. CDR3 sequence (DNA): TGCAGCGGGGACTCGAATGAAAAACTGTTTTTT. The chain carries TRBV29-1 and TRBJ1-4, with a weak D call TRBD1 (5 bases). This CDR3 region has 11 residues. V was cut by 7 bases and J by 5 bases, with 8 bases left in between. The germline V gene has CDR1 SQVTM and CDR2 ANQGSEA.

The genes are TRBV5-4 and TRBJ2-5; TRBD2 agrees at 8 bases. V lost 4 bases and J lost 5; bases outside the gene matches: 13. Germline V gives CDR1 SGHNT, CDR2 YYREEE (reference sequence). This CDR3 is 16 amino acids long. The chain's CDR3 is CASSPKRGGAPETQYF. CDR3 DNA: TGTGCCAGCAGCCCCAAACGGGGGGGGGCCCCTGAGACCCAGTACTTC. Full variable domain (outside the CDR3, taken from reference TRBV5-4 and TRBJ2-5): ETGVTQSPTHLIKTRGQQVTLRCSSQSGHNTVSWYQQALGQGPQFIFQYYREEENGRGNFPPRFSGLQFPNYSSELNVNALELDDSALYLCASSPKRGGAPETQYFGPGTRLLVL.